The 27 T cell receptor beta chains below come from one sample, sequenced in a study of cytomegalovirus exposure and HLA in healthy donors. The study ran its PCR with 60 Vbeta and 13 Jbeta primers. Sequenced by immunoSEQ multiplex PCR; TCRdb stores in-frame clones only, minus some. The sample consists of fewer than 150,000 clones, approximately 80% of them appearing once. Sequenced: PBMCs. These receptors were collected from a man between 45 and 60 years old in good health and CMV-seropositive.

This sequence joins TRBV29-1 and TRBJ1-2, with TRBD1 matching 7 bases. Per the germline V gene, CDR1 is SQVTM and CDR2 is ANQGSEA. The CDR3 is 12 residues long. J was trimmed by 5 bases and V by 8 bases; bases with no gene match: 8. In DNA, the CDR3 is TGCAGCCCCCGGACAGGTAGATATGGCTACACCTTC. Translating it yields CSPRTGRYGYTF.

CDR3 loop: CASSTRTGRLEETQYF. DNA of the CDR3: TGTGCCAGCAGCACCAGGACAGGGCGATTAGAAGAGACCCAGTACTTC. The chain couples TRBV5-4 to TRBJ2-5; TRBD1 matches at 8 bases. The CDR3 totals 16 residues. V lost 4 bases and J lost 3; bases outside the gene matches: 11. Germline V gene lookup returns CDR1 SGHNT and CDR2 YYREEE (reference sequence).

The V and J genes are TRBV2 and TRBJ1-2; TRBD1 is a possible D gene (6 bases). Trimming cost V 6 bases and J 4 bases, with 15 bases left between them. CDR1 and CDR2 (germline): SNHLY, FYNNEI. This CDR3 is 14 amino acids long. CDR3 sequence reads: CASRTGSSFYGYTF. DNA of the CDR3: TGTGCCAGCAGGACAGGTTCCTCTTTCTATGGCTACACCTTC.

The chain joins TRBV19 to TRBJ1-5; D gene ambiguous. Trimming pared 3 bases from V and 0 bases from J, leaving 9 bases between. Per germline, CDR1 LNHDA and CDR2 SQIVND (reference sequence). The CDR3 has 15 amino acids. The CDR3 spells CASSMPVHSNQPQHF. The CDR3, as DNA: TGTGCCAGTAGTATGCCAGTACATAGCAATCAGCCCCAGCATTTT.

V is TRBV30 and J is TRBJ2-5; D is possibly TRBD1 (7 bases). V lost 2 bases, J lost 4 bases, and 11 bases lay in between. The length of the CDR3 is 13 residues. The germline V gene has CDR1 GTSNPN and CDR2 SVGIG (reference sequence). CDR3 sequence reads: CAWSQGGRETQYF. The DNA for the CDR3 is TGTGCCTGGAGTCAGGGGGGACGAGAGACCCAGTACTTC.

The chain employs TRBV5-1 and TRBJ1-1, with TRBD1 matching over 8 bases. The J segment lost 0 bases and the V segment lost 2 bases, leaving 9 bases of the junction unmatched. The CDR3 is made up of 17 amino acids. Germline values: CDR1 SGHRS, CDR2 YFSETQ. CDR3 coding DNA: TGCGCCAGCAGCTTAAACTCCGGGACAGGAATGAACACTGAAGCTTTCTTT. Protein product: CASSLNSGTGMNTEAFF.

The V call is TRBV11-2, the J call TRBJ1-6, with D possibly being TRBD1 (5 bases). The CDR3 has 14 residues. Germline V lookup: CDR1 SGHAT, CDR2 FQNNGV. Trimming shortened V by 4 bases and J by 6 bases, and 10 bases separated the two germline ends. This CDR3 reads CASSSTASNSPLHF. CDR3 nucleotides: TGTGCCAGCAGCTCGACAGCGAGTAATTCACCCCTCCACTTT. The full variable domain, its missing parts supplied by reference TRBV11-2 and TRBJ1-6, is EAGVAQSPRYKIIEKRQSVAFWCNPISGHATLYWYQQILGQGPKLLIQFQNNGVVDDSQLPKDRFSAERLKGVDSTLKIQPAKLEDSAVYLCASSSTASNSPLHFGNGTRLTVT.

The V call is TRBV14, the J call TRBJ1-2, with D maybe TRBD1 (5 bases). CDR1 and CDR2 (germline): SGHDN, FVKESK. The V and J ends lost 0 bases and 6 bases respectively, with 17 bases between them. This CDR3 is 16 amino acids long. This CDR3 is CASSQEGSGLVDGYTF. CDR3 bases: TGTGCCAGCAGCCAAGAAGGTTCAGGGTTAGTCGATGGCTACACCTTC.

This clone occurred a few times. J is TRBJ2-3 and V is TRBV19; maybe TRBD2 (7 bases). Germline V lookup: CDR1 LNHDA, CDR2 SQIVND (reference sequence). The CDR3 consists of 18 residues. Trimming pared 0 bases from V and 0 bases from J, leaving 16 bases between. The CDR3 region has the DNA TGTGCCAGTAGTATAGATTTAACGGGCGGGGGCAGCACAGATACGCAGTATTTT. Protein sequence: CASSIDLTGGGSTDTQYF.

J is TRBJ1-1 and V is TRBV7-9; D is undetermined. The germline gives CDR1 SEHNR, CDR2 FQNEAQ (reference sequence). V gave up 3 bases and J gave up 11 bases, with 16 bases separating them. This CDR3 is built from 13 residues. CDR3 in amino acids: CASSFPGSVIAFF. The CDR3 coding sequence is TGTGCCAGCAGCTTTCCCGGGTCGGTGATTGCTTTCTTT.

CDR3 nucleotide sequence: TGTGCCAGCAGCCCTGGACAGGGTGGAACAGATACGCAGTATTTT. It translates to CASSPGQGGTDTQYF. V usage is TRBV5-8 and J usage is TRBJ2-3; TRBD1 agrees at 8 bases. The V segment lost 4 bases and the J segment 3 bases; nucleotides outside the gene matches: 7. The germline V gene encodes CDR1 SGHTS and CDR2 YDEGEE. The CDR3 spans 15 residues.

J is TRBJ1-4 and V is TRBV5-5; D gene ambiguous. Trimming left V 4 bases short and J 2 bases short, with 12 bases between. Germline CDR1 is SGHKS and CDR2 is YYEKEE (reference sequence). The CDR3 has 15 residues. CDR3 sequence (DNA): TGTGCCAGCAGCCCCCCAGGAGGGACTAATGAAAAACTGTTTTTT. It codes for CASSPPGGTNEKLFF.

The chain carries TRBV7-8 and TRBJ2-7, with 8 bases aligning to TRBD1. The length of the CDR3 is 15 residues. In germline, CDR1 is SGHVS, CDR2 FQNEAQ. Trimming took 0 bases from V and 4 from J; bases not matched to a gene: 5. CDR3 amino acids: CASSLAGTGSYEQYF. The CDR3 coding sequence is TGTGCCAGCAGCTTAGCAGGGACAGGATCGTACGAGCAGTACTTC.

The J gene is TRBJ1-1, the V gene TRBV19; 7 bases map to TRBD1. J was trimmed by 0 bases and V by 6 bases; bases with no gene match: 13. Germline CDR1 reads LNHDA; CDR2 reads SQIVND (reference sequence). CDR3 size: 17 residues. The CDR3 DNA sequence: TGTGCCAGTAGATTGGATGACAGGGTTGGGGTGAACACTGAAGCTTTCTTT. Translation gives CASRLDDRVGVNTEAFF. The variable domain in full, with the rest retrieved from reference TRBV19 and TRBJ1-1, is DGGITQSPKYLFRKEGQNVTLSCEQNLNHDAMYWYRQDPGQGLRLIYYSQIVNDFQKGDIAEGYSVSREKKESFPLTVTSAQKNPTAFYLCASRLDDRVGVNTEAFFGQGTRLTVV.

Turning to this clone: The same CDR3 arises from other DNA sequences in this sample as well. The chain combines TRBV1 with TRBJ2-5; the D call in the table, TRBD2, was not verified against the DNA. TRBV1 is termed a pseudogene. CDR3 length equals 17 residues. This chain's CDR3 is CTSSPRLAGDDKETQYF. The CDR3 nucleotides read TGCACCAGCAGCCCCCGACTAGCGGGAGACGATAAAGAGACCCAGTACTTC.

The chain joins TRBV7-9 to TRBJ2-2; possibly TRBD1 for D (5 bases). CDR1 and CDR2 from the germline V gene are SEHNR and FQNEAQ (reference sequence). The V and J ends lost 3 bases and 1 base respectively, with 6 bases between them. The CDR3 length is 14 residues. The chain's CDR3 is CASSFRVNTGELFF. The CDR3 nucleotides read TGTGCCAGCAGCTTCAGGGTGAACACCGGGGAGCTGTTTTTT.

CDR3: CASSQDLDPRETQYF. In DNA form, the CDR3 reads TGCGCCAGCAGCCAAGATCTAGACCCTCGGGAGACCCAGTACTTC. The V gene is TRBV4-1, the J gene TRBJ2-5; D unclear. Germline V gene data show CDR1 as MGHRA and CDR2 as YSYEKL. Trimming removed 0 bases at V and 5 bases at J, with 13 bases between. CDR3 length: 15 amino acids.

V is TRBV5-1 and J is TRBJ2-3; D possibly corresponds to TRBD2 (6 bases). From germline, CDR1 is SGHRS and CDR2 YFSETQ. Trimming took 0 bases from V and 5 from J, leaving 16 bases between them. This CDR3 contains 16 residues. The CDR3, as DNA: TGCGCCAGCAGCTTGGATCCGGCAGGGCGGGGAGATACGCAGTATTTT. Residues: CASSLDPAGRGDTQYF. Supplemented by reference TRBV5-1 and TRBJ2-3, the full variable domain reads KAGVTQTPRYLIKTRGQQVTLSCSPISGHRSVSWYQQTPGQGLQFLFEYFSETQRNKGNFPGRFSGRQFSNSRSEMNVSTLELGDSALYLCASSLDPAGRGDTQYFGPGTRLTVL.

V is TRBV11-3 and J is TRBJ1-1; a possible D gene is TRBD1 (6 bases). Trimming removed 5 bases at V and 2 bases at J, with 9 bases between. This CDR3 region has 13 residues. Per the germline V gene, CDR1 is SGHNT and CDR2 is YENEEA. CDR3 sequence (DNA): TGTGCCAGCAGCCCAGGGGTAAACACTGAAGCTTTCTTT. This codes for CASSPGVNTEAFF.

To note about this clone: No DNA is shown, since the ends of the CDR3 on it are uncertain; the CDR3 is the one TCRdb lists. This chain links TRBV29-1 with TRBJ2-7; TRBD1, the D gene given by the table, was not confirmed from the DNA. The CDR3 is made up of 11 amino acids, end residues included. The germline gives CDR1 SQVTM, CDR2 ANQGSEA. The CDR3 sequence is CSVGWGQGAYF.

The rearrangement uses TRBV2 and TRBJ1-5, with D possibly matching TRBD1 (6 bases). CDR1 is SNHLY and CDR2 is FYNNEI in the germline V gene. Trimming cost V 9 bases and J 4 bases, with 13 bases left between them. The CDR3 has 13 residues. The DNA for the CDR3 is TGTGCCAGTAAAAGGGACACGAATCAGCCCCAGCATTTT. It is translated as CASKRDTNQPQHF.

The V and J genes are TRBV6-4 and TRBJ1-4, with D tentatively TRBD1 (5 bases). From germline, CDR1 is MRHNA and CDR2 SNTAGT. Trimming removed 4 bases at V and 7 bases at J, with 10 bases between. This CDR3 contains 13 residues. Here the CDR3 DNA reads TGTGCCAGCAGTGCTGGTCAGGGTGAAAAACTGTTTTTT. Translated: CASSAGQGEKLFF.

The CDR3 DNA sequence: TGTGCCAGCAGCCCCACTTCCTCAGGGGTGGGAGAGCAGTACTTC. Translation: CASSPTSSGVGEQYF. V usage is TRBV9 and J usage is TRBJ2-7; tentative D call: TRBD1 (6 bases). The germline CDR1 and CDR2 sequences are SGDLS and YYNGEE. The ends were cut back, 4 bases at V and 7 bases at J, with 21 bases in the middle. The CDR3 is made up of 15 amino acids.

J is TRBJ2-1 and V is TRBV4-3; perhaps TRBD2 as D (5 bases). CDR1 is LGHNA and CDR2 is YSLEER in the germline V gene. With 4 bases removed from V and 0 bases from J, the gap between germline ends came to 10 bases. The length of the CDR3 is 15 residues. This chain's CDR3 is CASSPQGSSYNEQFF. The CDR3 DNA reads TGCGCCAGCAGCCCCCAAGGGAGCTCCTACAATGAGCAGTTCTTC.

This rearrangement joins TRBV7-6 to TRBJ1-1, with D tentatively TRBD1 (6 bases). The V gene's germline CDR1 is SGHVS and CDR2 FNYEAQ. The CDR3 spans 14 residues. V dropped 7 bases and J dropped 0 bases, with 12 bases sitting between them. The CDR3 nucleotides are TGTGCCAGCACGACAGGATACATGAACACTGAAGCTTTCTTT. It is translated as CASTTGYMNTEAFF.

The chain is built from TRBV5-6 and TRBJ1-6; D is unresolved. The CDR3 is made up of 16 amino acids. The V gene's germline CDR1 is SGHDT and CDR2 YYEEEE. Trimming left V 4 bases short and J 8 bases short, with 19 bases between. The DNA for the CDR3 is TGTGCCAGCAGCCTCCGTAATGCGGGGAGGGATTCACCCCTCCACTTT. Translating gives CASSLRNAGRDSPLHF.

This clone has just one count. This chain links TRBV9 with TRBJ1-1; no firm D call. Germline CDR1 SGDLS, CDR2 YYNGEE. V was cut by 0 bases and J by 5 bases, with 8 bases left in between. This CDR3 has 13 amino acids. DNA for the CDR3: TGTGCCAGCAGCGTAGGGAGGGAGACTGAAGCTTTCTTT. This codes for CASSVGRETEAFF.